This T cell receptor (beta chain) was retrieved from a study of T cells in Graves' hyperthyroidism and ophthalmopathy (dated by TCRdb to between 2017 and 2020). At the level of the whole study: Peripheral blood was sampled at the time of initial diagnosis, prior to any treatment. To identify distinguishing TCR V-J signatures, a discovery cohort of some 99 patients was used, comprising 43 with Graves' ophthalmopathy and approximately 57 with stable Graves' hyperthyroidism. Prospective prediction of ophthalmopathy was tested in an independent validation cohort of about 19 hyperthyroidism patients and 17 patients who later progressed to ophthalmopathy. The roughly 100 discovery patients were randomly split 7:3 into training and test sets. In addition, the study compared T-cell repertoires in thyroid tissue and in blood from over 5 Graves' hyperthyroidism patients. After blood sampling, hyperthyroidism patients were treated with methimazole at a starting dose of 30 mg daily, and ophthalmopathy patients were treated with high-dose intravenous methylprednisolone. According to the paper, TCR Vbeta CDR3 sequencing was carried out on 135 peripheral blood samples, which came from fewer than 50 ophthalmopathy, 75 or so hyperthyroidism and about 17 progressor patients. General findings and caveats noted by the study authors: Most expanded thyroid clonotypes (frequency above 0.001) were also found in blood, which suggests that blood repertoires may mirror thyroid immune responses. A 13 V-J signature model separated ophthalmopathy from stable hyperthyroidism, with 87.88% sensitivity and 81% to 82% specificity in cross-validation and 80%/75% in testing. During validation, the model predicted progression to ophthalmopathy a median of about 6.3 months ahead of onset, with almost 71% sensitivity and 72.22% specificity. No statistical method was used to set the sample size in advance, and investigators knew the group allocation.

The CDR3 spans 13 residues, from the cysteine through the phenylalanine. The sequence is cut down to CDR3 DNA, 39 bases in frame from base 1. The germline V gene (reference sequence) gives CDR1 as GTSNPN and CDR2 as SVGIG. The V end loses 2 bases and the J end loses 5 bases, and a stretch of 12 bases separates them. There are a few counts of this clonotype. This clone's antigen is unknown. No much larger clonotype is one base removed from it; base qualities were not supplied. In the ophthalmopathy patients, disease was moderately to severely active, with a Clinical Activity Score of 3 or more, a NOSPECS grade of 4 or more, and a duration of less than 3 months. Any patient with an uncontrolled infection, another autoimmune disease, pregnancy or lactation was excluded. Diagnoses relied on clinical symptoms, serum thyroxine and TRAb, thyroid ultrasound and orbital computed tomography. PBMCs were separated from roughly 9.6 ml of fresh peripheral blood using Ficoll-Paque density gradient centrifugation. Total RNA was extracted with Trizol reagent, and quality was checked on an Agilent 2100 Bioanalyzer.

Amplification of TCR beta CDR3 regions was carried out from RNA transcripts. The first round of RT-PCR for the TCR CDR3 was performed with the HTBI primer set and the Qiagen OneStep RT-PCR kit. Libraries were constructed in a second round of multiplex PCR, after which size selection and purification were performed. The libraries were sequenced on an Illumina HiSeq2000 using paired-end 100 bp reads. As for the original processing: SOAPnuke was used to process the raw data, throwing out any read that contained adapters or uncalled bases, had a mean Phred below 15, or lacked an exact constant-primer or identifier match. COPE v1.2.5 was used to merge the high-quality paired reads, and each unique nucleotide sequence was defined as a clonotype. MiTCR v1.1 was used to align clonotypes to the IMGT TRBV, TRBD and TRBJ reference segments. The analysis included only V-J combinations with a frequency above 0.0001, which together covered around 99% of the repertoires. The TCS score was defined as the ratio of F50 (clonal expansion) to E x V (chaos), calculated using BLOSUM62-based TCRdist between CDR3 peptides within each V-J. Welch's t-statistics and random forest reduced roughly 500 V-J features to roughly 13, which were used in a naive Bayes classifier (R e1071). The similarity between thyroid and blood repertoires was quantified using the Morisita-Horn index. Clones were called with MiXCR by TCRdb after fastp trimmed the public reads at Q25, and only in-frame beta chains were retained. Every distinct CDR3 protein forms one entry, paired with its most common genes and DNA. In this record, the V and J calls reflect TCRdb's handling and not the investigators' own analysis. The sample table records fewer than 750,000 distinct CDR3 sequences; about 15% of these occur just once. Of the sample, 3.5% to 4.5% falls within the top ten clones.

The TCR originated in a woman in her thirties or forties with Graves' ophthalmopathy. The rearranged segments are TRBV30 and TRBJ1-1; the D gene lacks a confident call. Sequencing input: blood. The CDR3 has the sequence CAWSMYRETEAFF. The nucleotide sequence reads TGTGCCTGGAGTATGTATAGGGAGACTGAAGCTTTCTTT.